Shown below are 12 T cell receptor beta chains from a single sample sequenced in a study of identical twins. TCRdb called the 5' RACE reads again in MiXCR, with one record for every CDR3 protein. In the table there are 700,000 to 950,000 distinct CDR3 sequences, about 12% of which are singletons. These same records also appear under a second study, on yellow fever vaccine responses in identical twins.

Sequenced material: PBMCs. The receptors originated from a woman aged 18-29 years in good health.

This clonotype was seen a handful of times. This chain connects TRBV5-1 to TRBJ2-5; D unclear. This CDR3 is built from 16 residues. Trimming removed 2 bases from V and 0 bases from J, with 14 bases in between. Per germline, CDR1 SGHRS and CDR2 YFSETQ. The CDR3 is CASSFSSGLDQETQYF. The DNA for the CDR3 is TGCGCCAGCAGCTTTTCCTCTGGGCTGGACCAAGAGACCCAGTACTTC.

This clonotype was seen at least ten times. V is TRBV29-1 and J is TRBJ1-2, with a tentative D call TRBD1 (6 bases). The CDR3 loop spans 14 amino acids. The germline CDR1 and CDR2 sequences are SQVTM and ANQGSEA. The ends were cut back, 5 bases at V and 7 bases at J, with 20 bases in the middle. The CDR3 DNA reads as TGCAGCGTTCTCAAAACAGGGACCTACGGTGGCTACACCTTC. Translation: CSVLKTGTYGGYTF. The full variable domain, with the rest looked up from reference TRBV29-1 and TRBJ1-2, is SAVISQKPSRDICQRGTSLTIQCQVDSQVTMMFWYRQQPGQSLTLIATANQGSEATYESGFVIDKFPISRPNLTFSTLTVSNMSPEDSSIYLCSVLKTGTYGGYTFGSGTRLTVV.

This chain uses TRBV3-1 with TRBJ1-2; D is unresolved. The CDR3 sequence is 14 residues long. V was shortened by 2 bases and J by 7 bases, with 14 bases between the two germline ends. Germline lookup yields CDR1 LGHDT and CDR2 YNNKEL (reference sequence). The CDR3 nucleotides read TGTGCCAGCAGCCAAACCCGGGCTGAGGGTGGCTACACCTTC. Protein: CASSQTRAEGGYTF.

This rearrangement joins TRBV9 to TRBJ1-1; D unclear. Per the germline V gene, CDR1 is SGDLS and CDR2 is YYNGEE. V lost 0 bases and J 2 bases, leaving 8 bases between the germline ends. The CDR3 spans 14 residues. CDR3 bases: TGTGCCAGCAGCGTAGGAACAACCAACACTGAAGCTTTCTTT. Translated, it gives CASSVGTTNTEAFF.

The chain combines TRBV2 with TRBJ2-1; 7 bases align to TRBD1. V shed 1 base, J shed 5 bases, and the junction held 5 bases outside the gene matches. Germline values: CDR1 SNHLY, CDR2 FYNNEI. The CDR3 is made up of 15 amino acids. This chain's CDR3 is CASSEEGATDNEQFF. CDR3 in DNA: TGTGCCAGCAGTGAAGAGGGGGCGACAGACAATGAGCAGTTCTTC.

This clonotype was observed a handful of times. CDR3 residues: CASSQDRGLAGGFEQFF. DNA for the CDR3: TGTGCCAGCAGCCAAGATAGGGGACTAGCGGGAGGGTTTGAGCAGTTCTTC. The chain uses TRBV14 and TRBJ2-1; 16 bases fit TRBD2. This CDR3 is 17 amino acids long. The V segment lost 0 bases and the J segment 9 bases; nucleotides outside the gene matches: 5. CDR1 is SGHDN, CDR2 FVKESK, per germline.

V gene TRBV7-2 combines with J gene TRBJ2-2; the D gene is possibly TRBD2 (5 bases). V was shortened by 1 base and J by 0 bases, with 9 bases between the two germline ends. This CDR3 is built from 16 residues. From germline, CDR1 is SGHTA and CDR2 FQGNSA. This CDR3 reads CASSLVGKPNTGELFF. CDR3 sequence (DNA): TGTGCCAGCAGCTTAGTCGGGAAACCGAACACCGGGGAGCTGTTTTTT.

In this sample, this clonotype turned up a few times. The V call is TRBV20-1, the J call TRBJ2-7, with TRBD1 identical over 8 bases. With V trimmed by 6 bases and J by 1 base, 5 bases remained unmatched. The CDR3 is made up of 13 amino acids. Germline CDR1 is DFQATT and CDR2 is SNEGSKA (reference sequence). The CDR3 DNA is TGCAGTGCCTACCGGGACAGGTCCTACGAGCAGTACTTC. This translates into CSAYRDRSYEQYF.

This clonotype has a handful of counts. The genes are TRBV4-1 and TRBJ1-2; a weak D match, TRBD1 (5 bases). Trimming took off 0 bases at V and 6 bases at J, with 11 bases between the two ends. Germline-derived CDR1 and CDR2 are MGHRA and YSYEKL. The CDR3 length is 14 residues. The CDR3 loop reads CASSQDGADDGYTF. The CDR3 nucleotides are TGCGCCAGCAGCCAAGATGGGGCGGACGATGGCTACACCTTC.

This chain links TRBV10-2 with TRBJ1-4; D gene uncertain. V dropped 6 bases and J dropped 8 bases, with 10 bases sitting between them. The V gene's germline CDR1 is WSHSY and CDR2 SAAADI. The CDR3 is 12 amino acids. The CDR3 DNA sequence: TGCGCCAGCAGCGATAGACGGGAAAAACTGTTTTTT. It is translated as CASSDRREKLFF.

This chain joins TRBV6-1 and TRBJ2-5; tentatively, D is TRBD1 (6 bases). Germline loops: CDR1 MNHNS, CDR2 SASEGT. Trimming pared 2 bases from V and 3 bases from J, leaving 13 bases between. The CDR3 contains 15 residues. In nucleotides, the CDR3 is TGTGCCAGCAGTGAATCCCCGGACAGAGAAGAGACCCAGTACTTC. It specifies CASSESPDREETQYF.

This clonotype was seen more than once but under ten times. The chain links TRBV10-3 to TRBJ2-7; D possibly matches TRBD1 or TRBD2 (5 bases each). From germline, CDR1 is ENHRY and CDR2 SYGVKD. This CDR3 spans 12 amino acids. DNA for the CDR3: TGTGCCACCAGTACCGAGGGGATTGTGCAGTACGTC. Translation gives CATSTEGIVQYV.